These 13 T cell receptor beta chains were sequenced from one sample in a study of T cells in localized non-small cell lung cancer. Sequencing was performed with immunoSEQ multiplex PCR; in TCRdb, only in-frame clones are kept and a portion is missing. This sample has 4,000 or so clones, with more than 30% found just once. Source: lung tumor tissue, taken before any cancer treatment. The receptors originated from a man aged 40-75 years with stage II squamous cell lung carcinoma.

This chain's CDR3 is CASSLEAWSITLNTEAFF. Here the CDR3 DNA reads TGTGCCAGCAGCTTAGAAGCGTGGTCCATAACCCTGAACACTGAAGCTTTCTTT. This chain joins TRBV7-5 and TRBJ1-1. TRBV7-5 is reported as a pseudogene. There are 18 residues in the CDR3.

The J gene is TRBJ1-6, the V gene TRBV7-7; D not resolved. Germline CDR1 is SSHAT and CDR2 is FNYEAQ (reference sequence). This CDR3 has 15 amino acids. Trimming pared 0 bases from V and 9 bases from J, leaving 12 bases between. CDR3 region: CASSLAEIALSPLHF. As DNA, the CDR3 is TGTGCCAGCAGCTTAGCTGAGATCGCCCTTTCACCCCTCCACTTT.

This clone turned up a few times. The chain is built from TRBV23-1 and TRBJ2-5, with 8 bases matching TRBD1. TRBV23-1 is treated as an ORF (open reading frame) with a function not yet certain. The length of the CDR3 is 17 residues. Trimming removed 2 bases from V and 5 bases from J; junction bases left unmatched: 13. CDR3 residues: CASSQLTPGQVEETQYF. CDR3 nucleotide sequence: TGCGCCAGCAGTCAACTAACGCCGGGACAGGTCGAGGAGACCCAGTACTTC.

A few counts support this clone. The V gene is TRBV30, the J gene TRBJ1-2, with 10 nucleotides matching TRBD1. J lost 6 bases, V lost 8 bases, and 6 bases had no gene match. CDR1 GTSNPN and CDR2 SVGIG come from the germline V gene (reference sequence). This CDR3 comprises 12 residues. CDR3 residues: CARGQGENGYTF. The CDR3 nucleotides read TGTGCCCGCGGACAGGGGGAGAATGGCTACACCTTC.

The rearrangement joins TRBV11-3 to TRBJ1-5; weak D call: TRBD1 (6 bases). The ends were cut back, 3 bases at V and 6 bases at J, with 15 bases in the middle. The CDR3 length is 15 residues. Germline loops: CDR1 SGHNT, CDR2 YENEEA. CDR3 nucleotides: TGTGCCAGCAGCTTGGAGTTGGGGGCACTTCAGCCCCAGCATTTT. Amino acids: CASSLELGALQPQHF. The full variable domain, its missing parts supplied by reference TRBV11-3 and TRBJ1-5, is EAGVVQSPRYKIIEKKQPVAFWCNPISGHNTLYWYLQNLGQGPELLIRYENEEAVDDSQLPKDRFSAERLKGVDSTLKIQPAELGDSAVYLCASSLELGALQPQHFGDGTRLSIL.

The gene calls are TRBV11-3 and TRBJ2-2; TRBD2 aligns across 8 bases. Looked up from germline, CDR1 is SGHNT and CDR2 is YENEEA. CDR3 length: 15 amino acids. J lost 5 bases, V lost 6 bases, and 8 bases had no gene match. The CDR3 loop reads CASSSGTSRTGELFF. As DNA, the CDR3 is TGTGCCAGCAGTTCCGGGACTAGTCGGACCGGGGAGCTGTTTTTT.

This clone was seen a handful of times. The V and J genes are TRBV19 and TRBJ1-6; possibly TRBD1 for D (5 bases). CDR1 and CDR2 from the germline V gene are LNHDA and SQIVND (reference sequence). Trimming stripped 7 bases from V and 7 bases from J, with 11 bases between. The CDR3 contains 13 residues. The CDR3 DNA sequence: TGTGCCAGTAAGGGCAGGGAGAATTCACCCCTCCACTTT. Protein product: CASKGRENSPLHF.

In this sample, this clone is large (0.1 to 1%). This chain joins TRBV4-1 and TRBJ2-7; D call uncertain. Germline CDR1 and CDR2: MGHRA and YSYEKL. The CDR3 extends over 13 amino acids. Trimming left V 5 bases short and J 4 bases short, with 12 bases between. CDR3 DNA sequence: TGCGCCAGCAGCATCGGCAGATGGTACGAGCAGTACTTC. It is translated as CASSIGRWYEQYF.

The rearrangement uses TRBV11-3 and TRBJ2-2, with 9 bases aligning to TRBD1. The CDR3 runs to 16 residues. V shed 4 bases and J 0 bases; nucleotides not matched to a gene: 3. Germline V gene lookup returns CDR1 SGHNT and CDR2 YENEEA. CDR3: CASSSRQGANTGELFF. DNA for the CDR3: TGTGCCAGCAGCTCTCGACAGGGGGCGAACACCGGGGAGCTGTTTTTT.

This clone qualifies as medium-sized. The rearrangement joins TRBV6-8 to TRBJ1-2, with TRBD1 matching over 7 bases. Germline trimming cut 6 bases from V and 5 bases from J; bases unmatched to any gene: 9. Looked up from germline, CDR1 is MNHGY and CDR2 is SAAAGT. The CDR3 runs to 14 residues. DNA for the CDR3: TGTGCCAGCAGCAGCTTAGGGGGCTTATATGGCTACACCTTC. Its protein is CASSSLGGLYGYTF.

The count of this clone is one. CDR3: CASSGGDRYSPLHF. The CDR3 region has the DNA TGCGCCAGCAGTGGAGGGGACCGTTATTCACCCCTCCACTTT. The V and J genes are TRBV10-2 and TRBJ1-6; tentatively, D is TRBD1 (5 bases). The V end lost 4 bases, the J end lost 8 bases, and 12 bases lay between the germline ends. The CDR3 length is 14 residues. Germline CDR1 and CDR2: WSHSY and SAAADI.

This clone was counted between two and nine times. The CDR3 loop is CASGLVQGIGPEAFF. In nucleotides, the CDR3 is TGTGCTAGTGGTTTGGTACAGGGGATTGGTCCTGAAGCTTTCTTT. The rearrangement links TRBV12-5 to TRBJ1-1; 7 bases are a match to TRBD1. Losses at the gene ends were 0 bases for V and 6 bases for J; bases not matched to a gene: 7. Germline V gene lookup returns CDR1 LGHNT and CDR2 FRNRAP. The length of the CDR3 is 15 residues.

The chain combines TRBV6-8 with TRBJ2-5; a weak D match, TRBD2 (5 bases). This CDR3 contains 13 residues. CDR1 is MNHGY and CDR2 is SAAAGT in the germline V gene. V was cut by 10 bases and J by 1 base, with 13 bases left in between. CDR3 in DNA: TGTGCCATCCGAGGGTCCCCCCAAGAGACCCAGTACTTC. Amino acid sequence: CAIRGSPQETQYF.